A selection of T cell receptor beta chains follows, all from one sample in a study of identical twins. TCRdb itself ran the 5' RACE reads through MiXCR, one entry per CDR3 protein. Of fewer than 250,000 distinct CDR3 sequences listed, roughly 7% are singletons. This sample was also put to use in a study of yellow fever vaccine responses in identical twins.

Material: memory (CD45RO+) T cells sorted from blood. The origin of the receptors is a woman aged 18-29 years in good health. Both conserved end residues are part of each CDR3. Fields, in order: V gene, clone size, D gene, J gene, CDR3 protein, CDR3 DNA. A D gene is named only where the DNA matches it firmly. Expanded clones get a size class; other rows say once, few or many, or leave the size out.

TRBV2,.,.,TRBJ2-1,CASSEALTEKFF,TGTGCCAGCAGTGAAGCGCTGACAGAGAAGTTCTTC
TRBV5-1,many,TRBD1,TRBJ2-3,CASSLTRQGGTDTQYF,TGCGCCAGCAGCTTAACCCGACAGGGCGGCACAGATACGCAGTATTTT
TRBV19,.,TRBD1,TRBJ2-2,CASSGTGSSGELFF,TGTGCCAGTTCCGGGACAGGGAGTTCTGGGGAGCTGTTTTTT
TRBV7-9,.,TRBD2,TRBJ2-1,CASSLGLAGGKFF,TGTGCCAGCAGCTTAGGGCTAGCGGGAGGGAAGTTCTTC
TRBV12-3/TRBV12-4,many,TRBD1,TRBJ2-5,CASSSQPRTGSQETQYF,TGTGCCAGCAGTTCCCAACCGCGGACAGGCAGTCAAGAGACCCAGTACTTC
TRBV24-1,.,TRBD1,TRBJ1-5,CATSDQGARGNQPQHF,TGTGCCACCAGTGACCAGGGGGCGCGGGGCAATCAGCCCCAGCATTTT
TRBV12-3/TRBV12-4,few,.,TRBJ2-6,CATNRAESSGANVLTF,TGTGCCACCAATAGGGCGGAGAGCTCTGGGGCCAACGTCCTGACTTTC
TRBV29-1,many,.,TRBJ1-5,CSVEIGVNQPQHF,TGCAGCGTTGAAATTGGGGTCAATCAGCCCCAGCATTTT
TRBV10-3,many,TRBD1,TRBJ2-7,CAISEGGNSYEQYF,TGTGCCATCAGTGAAGGGGGCAACTCCTACGAGCAGTACTTC
TRBV7-9,few,TRBD1,TRBJ1-3,CASSLNRGIGNTIYF,TGTGCCAGCAGCTTAAACAGGGGAATTGGAAACACCATATATTTT
TRBV29-1,many,TRBD1,TRBJ1-1,CSAGQKNTEAFF,TGCAGCGCGGGACAGAAGAACACTGAAGCTTTCTTT
TRBV28,many,.,TRBJ1-3,CASSLAGRGHTYF,TGTGCCAGCAGTTTGGCGGGTCGGGGACACACATATTTT
TRBV7-9,few,TRBD1,TRBJ2-4,CASSTGQGSVNIQYF,TGTGCCAGCAGCACGGGACAGGGGAGTGTGAACATTCAGTACTTC
TRBV5-1,.,.,TRBJ2-2,CASSPPPGQDTGGAGELFF,TGCGCCAGCAGCCCACCCCCGGGACAAGACACCGGGGGAGCCGGGGAGCTGTTTTTT
TRBV6-1,.,.,TRBJ2-3,CASSEAWSTDTQYF,TGTGCCAGCAGTGAAGCTTGGAGCACAGATACGCAGTATTTT
TRBV3-1,few,.,TRBJ2-3,CASSQGETSTDTQYF,TGTGCCAGCAGCCAAGGGGAGACCTCCACAGATACGCAGTATTTT
TRBV6-5,.,.,TRBJ2-2,CASSYSYSNTGELFF,TGTGCCAGCAGCTATTCCTACTCAAACACCGGGGAGCTGTTTTTT
TRBV15,.,.,TRBJ1-1,CATSRDGVGNTEAFF,TGTGCCACCAGCAGAGACGGGGTGGGGAACACTGAAGCTTTCTTT
TRBV15,many,TRBD2,TRBJ2-3,CATSTLGLAETSTDTQYF,TGTGCCACCAGTACCCTAGGACTAGCGGAAACTAGCACAGATACGCAGTATTTT
TRBV15,.,.,TRBJ2-6,CATSIDRNSGANVLTF,TGTGCCACCAGCATCGACAGAAACTCTGGGGCCAACGTCCTGACTTTC
TRBV7-6,.,.,TRBJ2-6,CANLLTGKVSGANVLTF,TGTGCCAACCTACTTACAGGGAAAGTCTCTGGGGCCAACGTCCTGACTTTC
TRBV12-3/TRBV12-4,many,.,TRBJ2-1,CASSFRVVGPGNEQFF,TGTGCCAGCAGTTTTAGGGTCGTAGGCCCCGGGAATGAGCAGTTCTTC
TRBV29-1,.,TRBD2,TRBJ2-1,CSARTSGPYNEQFF,TGCAGCGCTCGGACTAGCGGCCCCTACAATGAGCAGTTCTTC
TRBV14,few,.,TRBJ1-2,CASSPTTVWGYTF,TGTGCCAGCAGCCCGACGACCGTGTGGGGCTACACCTTC
TRBV20-1,many,TRBD2,TRBJ2-2,CSARLAGGVFSGELFF,TGCAGTGCTAGACTAGCGGGGGGAGTATTCTCCGGGGAGCTGTTTTTT
TRBV4-1,.,.,TRBJ2-3,CASSQVGRGPSDTQYF,TGCGCCAGCAGCCAGGTGGGACGAGGGCCCTCAGATACGCAGTATTTT
TRBV5-1,many,TRBD2,TRBJ2-1,CASSLGFLAGVEQFF,TGCGCCAGCAGCTTGGGCTTCTTAGCGGGAGTCGAGCAGTTCTTC
TRBV5-1,many,.,TRBJ1-1,CASSIIAENTEAFF,TGCGCCAGCAGCATCATAGCGGAAAACACTGAAGCTTTCTTT
TRBV7-9,many,TRBD2,TRBJ2-4,CASSPRTSGKNIQYF,TGTGCCAGCAGCCCCCGGACTAGCGGTAAAAACATTCAGTACTTC
TRBV27,few,.,TRBJ1-5,CASSRYSNQPQHF,TGTGCCAGCAGCCGTTATAGCAATCAGCCCCAGCATTTT
TRBV24-1,few,.,TRBJ2-1,CATSDFRGTEQFF,TGTGCCACCAGTGATTTCCGGGGGACAGAGCAGTTCTTC
TRBV28,many,.,TRBJ2-4,CASSLSHLGTAKNIQYF,TGTGCCAGCAGTTTATCCCACCTCGGGACAGCCAAAAACATTCAGTACTTC
TRBV20-1,.,.,TRBJ1-5,CSARDEGGESGPQHF,TGCAGTGCTAGAGACGAGGGAGGGGAATCAGGGCCCCAGCATTTT
TRBV29-1,many,.,TRBJ2-2,CSVVGATGGELFF,TGCAGCGTTGTCGGGGCGACGGGCGGGGAGCTGTTTTTT
TRBV5-1,many,.,TRBJ2-6,CASIGGSGANVLTF,TGCGCCAGCATCGGGGGATCTGGGGCCAACGTCCTGACTTTC
TRBV5-1,many,TRBD2,TRBJ2-7,CASSLGSSGNYEQYF,TGCGCCAGCAGCTTGGGGAGTAGCGGGAACTACGAGCAGTACTTC
TRBV27,many,.,TRBJ2-2,CASSLRTTPTGELFF,TGTGCCAGCAGTTTACGGACTACCCCCACCGGGGAGCTGTTTTTT
TRBV4-1,few,TRBD2,TRBJ2-5,CASSQDRGSGAWETQYF,TGCGCCAGCAGCCAAGATCGAGGAAGCGGGGCTTGGGAGACCCAGTACTTC
TRBV20-1,few,TRBD2,TRBJ2-1,CSARDETSGPYNEQFF,TGCAGTGCTAGAGACGAGACTAGCGGCCCTTACAATGAGCAGTTCTTC
TRBV7-9,many,.,TRBJ2-5,CASSLVTQPTLGQYF,TGTGCCAGCAGCTTAGTCACACAGCCAACCCTTGGACAGTACTTC
TRBV12-3/TRBV12-4,few,TRBD2,TRBJ2-1,CACSAGTSGGRAINEQFF,TGTGCCTGCAGCGCAGGCACTAGCGGGGGCCGTGCGATCAATGAGCAGTTCTTC
TRBV19,.,.,TRBJ2-7,CASSMSGNAPEQYF,TGTGCCAGTAGTATGTCAGGAAATGCGCCCGAGCAGTACTTC
TRBV25-1,few,.,TRBJ2-1,CASSELLTNEQFF,TGTGCCAGCAGTGAACTGCTTACGAATGAGCAGTTCTTC
TRBV11-2,.,.,TRBJ2-7,CASSPRGGSRYF,TGTGCCAGCAGCCCTAGAGGGGGTAGTAGGTACTTC
TRBV7-2,many,.,TRBJ2-7,CASSPGSQAEQYF,TGTGCCAGCAGCCCCGGGTCCCAGGCCGAGCAGTACTTC
TRBV11-1,few,TRBD2,TRBJ2-7,CASSLDFGTSGSGPIYEQYF,TGTGCCAGCAGCTTAGATTTCGGGACTAGCGGGAGTGGGCCGATATACGAGCAGTACTTC
TRBV28,.,.,TRBJ2-3,CASSLWGVAATDTQYF,TGTGCCAGCAGTTTATGGGGGGTCGCGGCCACAGATACGCAGTATTTT
TRBV28,.,.,TRBJ2-6,CASSLRGANVLTF,TGTGCCAGCAGTCTGCGGGGAGCCAACGTCCTGACTTTC
TRBV15,.,TRBD1,TRBJ1-1,CATSGNRGLGTEAFF,TGTGCCACCAGCGGAAACAGGGGGCTCGGCACTGAAGCTTTCTTT
TRBV6-2/TRBV6-3,.,TRBD1,TRBJ2-1,CASRARTGALDNEQFF,TGTGCCAGCAGGGCAAGGACAGGGGCATTGGACAATGAGCAGTTCTTC
TRBV6-1,.,TRBD2,TRBJ2-5,CASTAGVGQETQYF,TGTGCCAGCACCGCGGGAGTGGGGCAAGAGACCCAGTACTTC
TRBV14,.,.,TRBJ2-7,CASSQTGKSSYEQYF,TGTGCCAGCAGCCAAACAGGAAAGAGCTCCTACGAGCAGTACTTC
TRBV5-1,many,TRBD1,TRBJ1-6,CASSLGQGTLHF,TGCGCCAGCAGCTTGGGACAGGGAACCCTCCACTTT
TRBV3-1,few,.,TRBJ1-1,CASGQGLGNTEAFF,TGTGCCAGCGGTCAGGGTTTGGGGAACACTGAAGCTTTCTTT
TRBV13,.,TRBD2,TRBJ2-7,CASSTSGSYEQYF,TGTGCCAGCAGCACCAGCGGGAGCTACGAGCAGTACTTC
TRBV4-1,many,TRBD1,TRBJ2-1,CASSQGTGGLGSYNEQFF,TGCGCCAGCAGCCAAGGGACAGGGGGATTGGGATCCTACAATGAGCAGTTCTTC
TRBV5-1,many,.,TRBJ1-1,CASSLAGEAFF,TGCGCCAGCAGCTTGGCCGGTGAAGCTTTCTTT
TRBV5-1,few,TRBD2,TRBJ2-5,CASSPLPSASGGYQETQYF,TGCGCCAGCAGCCCCCTGCCGTCGGCTAGCGGGGGGTACCAAGAGACCCAGTACTTC
TRBV20-1,.,TRBD2,TRBJ2-1,CSATGTSFQGEQFF,TGCAGTGCCACCGGGACTAGCTTTCAGGGTGAGCAGTTCTTC